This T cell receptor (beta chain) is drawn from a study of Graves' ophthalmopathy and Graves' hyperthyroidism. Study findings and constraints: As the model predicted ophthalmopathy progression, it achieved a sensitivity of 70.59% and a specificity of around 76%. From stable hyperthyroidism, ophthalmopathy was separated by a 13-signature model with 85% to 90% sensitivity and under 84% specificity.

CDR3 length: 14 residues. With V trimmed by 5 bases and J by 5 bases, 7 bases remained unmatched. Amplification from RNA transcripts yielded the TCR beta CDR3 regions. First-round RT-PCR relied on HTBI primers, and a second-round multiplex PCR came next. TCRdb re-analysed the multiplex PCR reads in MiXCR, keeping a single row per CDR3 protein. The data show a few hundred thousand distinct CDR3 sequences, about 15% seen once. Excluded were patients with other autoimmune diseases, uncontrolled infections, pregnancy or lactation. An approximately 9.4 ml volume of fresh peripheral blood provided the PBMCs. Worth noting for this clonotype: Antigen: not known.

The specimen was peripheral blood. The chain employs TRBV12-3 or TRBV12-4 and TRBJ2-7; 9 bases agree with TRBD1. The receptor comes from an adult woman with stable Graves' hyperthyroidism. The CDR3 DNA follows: TGTGCCAGCAGTACGGGACAGGGACATGACGAGCAGTACTTC. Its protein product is CASSTGQGHDEQYF.